This TCR beta chain originates from a study of blood T cells in healthy people across ages. Findings and limits, study-wide: Possibly, changes in expanded clonotypes were confounded because donor CMV status was unknown.

On this clonotype itself: Its specificity is unknown.

The germline V gene encodes CDR1 SGHRS and CDR2 YFSETQ. Trimming took 0 bases from V and 7 from J, leaving 11 bases between them. This CDR3 region has 15 residues. A second roughly 6 to 12 cycle PCR used barcoded and J-beta primers. MiXCR was run by TCRdb on the 5' RACE reads, yielding one entry per CDR3 protein. The data show about 1.8 million distinct CDR3 sequences, less than 50% seen once. Material: blood. The source is a middle-aged woman in good health. The chain recombines TRBV5-1 with TRBJ1-6; no reliable D call. CDR3 nucleotides: TGCGCCAGCAGCTTGGCTCCAGGTGCCAATTCACCCCTCCACTTT. Amino acids: CASSLAPGANSPLHF.